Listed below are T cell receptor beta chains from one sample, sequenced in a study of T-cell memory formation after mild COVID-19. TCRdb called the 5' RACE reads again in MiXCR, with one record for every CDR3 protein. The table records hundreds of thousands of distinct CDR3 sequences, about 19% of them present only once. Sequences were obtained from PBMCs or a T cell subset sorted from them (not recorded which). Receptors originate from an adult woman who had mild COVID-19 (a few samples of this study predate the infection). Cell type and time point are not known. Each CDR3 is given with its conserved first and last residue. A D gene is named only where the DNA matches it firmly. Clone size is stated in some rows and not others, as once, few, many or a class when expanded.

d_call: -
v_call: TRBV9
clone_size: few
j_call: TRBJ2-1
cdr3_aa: CASSAAGTYNEQFF
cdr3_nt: TGTGCCAGCAGCGCTGCCGGGACGTACAATGAGCAGTTCTTC

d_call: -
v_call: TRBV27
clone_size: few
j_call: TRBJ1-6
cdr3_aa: CASSPVFNSPLHF
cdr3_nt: TGTGCCAGCAGCCCCGTCTTTAATTCACCCCTCCACTTT

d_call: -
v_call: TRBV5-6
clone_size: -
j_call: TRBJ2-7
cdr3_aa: CASSLAVNEQYF
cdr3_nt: TGTGCCAGCAGCTTGGCGGTTAACGAGCAGTACTTC

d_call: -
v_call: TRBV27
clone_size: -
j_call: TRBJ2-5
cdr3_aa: CASSLSDGGAQYF
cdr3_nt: TGTGCCAGCAGTTTATCGGATGGGGGCGCCCAGTACTTC

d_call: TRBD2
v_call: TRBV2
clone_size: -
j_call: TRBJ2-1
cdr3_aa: CASTTRGGQFF
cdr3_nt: TGTGCCAGCACCACTCGCGGGGGGCAGTTCTTC

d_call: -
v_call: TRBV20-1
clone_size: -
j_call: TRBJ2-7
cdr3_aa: CSARVPGDPYEQYF
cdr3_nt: TGCAGTGCTAGGGTCCCGGGGGACCCCTACGAGCAGTACTTC

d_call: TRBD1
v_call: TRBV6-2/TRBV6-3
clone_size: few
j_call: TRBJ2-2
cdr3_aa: CASSYPGQETGELFF
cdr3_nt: TGTGCCAGCAGTTACCCGGGACAGGAGACCGGGGAGCTGTTTTTT

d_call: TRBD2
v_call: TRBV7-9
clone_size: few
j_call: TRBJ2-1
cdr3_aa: CASTAGDSYNEQFF
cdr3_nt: TGTGCCAGCACAGCGGGAGACTCCTACAATGAGCAGTTCTTC

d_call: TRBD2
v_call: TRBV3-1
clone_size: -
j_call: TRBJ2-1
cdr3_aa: CASSRSSGVPEQFF
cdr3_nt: TGTGCCAGCAGCCGGTCTAGCGGGGTGCCTGAGCAGTTCTTC

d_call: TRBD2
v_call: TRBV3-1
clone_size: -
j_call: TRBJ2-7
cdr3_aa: CASTSSGTSGYEQYF
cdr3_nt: TGTGCCAGCACCTCCTCGGGGACTAGCGGTTACGAGCAGTACTTC

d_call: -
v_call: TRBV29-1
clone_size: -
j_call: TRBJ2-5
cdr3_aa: CSVAKPPRETQYF
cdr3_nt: TGCAGCGTTGCGAAGCCTCCCCGGGAGACCCAGTACTTC

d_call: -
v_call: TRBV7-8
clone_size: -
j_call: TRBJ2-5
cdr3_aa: CASSELTVLQETQYF
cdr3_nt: TGTGCCAGCAGCGAGCTGACGGTACTCCAAGAGACCCAGTACTTC

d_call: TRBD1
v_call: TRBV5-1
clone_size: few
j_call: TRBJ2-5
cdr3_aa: CASSWDRQETQYF
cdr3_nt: TGCGCCAGCAGCTGGGACAGACAAGAGACCCAGTACTTC

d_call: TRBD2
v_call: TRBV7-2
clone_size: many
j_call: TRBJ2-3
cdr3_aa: CASSSRLAGGPTDTQYF
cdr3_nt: TGTGCCAGCAGCTCACGACTAGCGGGAGGACCCACAGATACGCAGTATTTT

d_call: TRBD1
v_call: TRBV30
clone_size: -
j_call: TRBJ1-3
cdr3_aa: CAWTGGQISGNTIYF
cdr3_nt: TGTGCCTGGACTGGGGGACAGATCTCTGGAAACACCATATATTTT

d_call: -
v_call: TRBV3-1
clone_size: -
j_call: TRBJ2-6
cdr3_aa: CASSRLSSVTGANVLTF
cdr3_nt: TGTGCCAGCAGCCGCCTTAGTTCGGTAACTGGGGCCAACGTCCTGACTTTC

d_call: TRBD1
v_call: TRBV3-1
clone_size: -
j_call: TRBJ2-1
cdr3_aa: CASSPTGTGVYNEQFF
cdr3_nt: TGTGCCAGCAGCCCGACCGGGACAGGCGTCTACAATGAGCAGTTCTTC

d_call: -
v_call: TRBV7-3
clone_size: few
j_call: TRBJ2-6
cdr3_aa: CASSLDPGGANVLTF
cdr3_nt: TGTGCCAGCAGCTTAGACCCAGGGGGGGCCAACGTCCTGACTTTC

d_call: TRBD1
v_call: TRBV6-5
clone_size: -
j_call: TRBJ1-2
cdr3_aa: CASSPGGGGYYGYTF
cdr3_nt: TGTGCCAGCAGCCCTGGGGGAGGGGGCTACTATGGCTACACCTTC

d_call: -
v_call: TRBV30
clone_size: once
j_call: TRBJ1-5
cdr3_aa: CAWSVGGKSNQPQHF
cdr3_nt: TGTGCCTGGAGTGTAGGGGGTAAGAGCAATCAGCCCCAGCATTTT

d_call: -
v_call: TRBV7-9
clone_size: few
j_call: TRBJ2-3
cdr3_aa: CASSLSWQEDDTQYF
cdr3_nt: TGTGCCAGCAGCTTATCTTGGCAGGAGGACGATACGCAGTATTTT

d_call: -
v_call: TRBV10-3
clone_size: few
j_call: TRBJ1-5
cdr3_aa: CAISGDVSNQPQHF
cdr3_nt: TGTGCCATCAGCGGAGACGTTAGCAATCAGCCCCAGCATTTT

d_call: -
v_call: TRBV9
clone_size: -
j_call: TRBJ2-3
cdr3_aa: CASKQGSSSDTQYF
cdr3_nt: TGTGCCAGCAAGCAGGGGTCGAGTTCAGATACGCAGTATTTT

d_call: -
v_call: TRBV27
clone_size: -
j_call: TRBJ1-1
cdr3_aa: CASSHEPGRPMNTEAFF
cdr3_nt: TGTGCCAGCAGCCACGAGCCCGGACGACCGATGAACACTGAAGCTTTCTTT

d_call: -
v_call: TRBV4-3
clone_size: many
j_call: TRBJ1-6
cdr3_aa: CASSPDGSSYNSPLHF
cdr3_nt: TGCGCCAGCAGCCCGGACGGGAGCTCCTATAATTCACCCCTCCACTTT

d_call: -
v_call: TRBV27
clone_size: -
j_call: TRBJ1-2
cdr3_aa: CASSPLAGSHGYTF
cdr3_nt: TGTGCCAGCAGTCCCCTGGCAGGGAGCCATGGCTACACCTTC

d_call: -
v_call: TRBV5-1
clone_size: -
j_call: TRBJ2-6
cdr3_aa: CASSLAQAHPSGANVLTF
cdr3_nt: TGCGCCAGCAGCTTGGCTCAGGCCCACCCCTCTGGGGCCAACGTCCTGACTTTC

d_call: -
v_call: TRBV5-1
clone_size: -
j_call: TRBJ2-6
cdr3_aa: CASSQTLSGANVLTF
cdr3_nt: TGCGCCAGCAGCCAGACACTCTCTGGGGCCAACGTCCTGACTTTC

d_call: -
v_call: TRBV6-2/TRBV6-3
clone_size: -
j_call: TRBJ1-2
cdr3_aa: CASGTTVSGYTF
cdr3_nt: TGTGCCAGTGGTACGACAGTCAGTGGCTACACCTTC

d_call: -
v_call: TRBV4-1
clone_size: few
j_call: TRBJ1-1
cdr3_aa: CASSPGPQLGRRGTEAFF
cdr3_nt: TGCGCCAGCAGCCCCGGCCCCCAGCTAGGGCGGCGCGGCACTGAAGCTTTCTTT

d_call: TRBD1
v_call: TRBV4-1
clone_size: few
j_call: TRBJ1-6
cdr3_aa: CASSQRAGGDSPLHF
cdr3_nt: TGCGCCAGCAGCCAGCGCGCAGGGGGCGATTCACCCCTCCACTTT

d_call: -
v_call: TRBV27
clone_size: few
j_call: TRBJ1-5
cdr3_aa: CASSYGKNQPQHF
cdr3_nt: TGTGCCAGCAGTTACGGCAAAAATCAGCCCCAGCATTTT

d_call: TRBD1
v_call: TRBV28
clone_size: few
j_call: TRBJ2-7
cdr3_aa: CASRGTGVHEQYF
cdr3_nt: TGTGCCAGCAGAGGGACAGGGGTCCACGAGCAGTACTTC

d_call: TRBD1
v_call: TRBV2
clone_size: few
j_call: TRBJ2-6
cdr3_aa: CASSANRGTGANVLTF
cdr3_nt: TGTGCCAGCAGTGCCAACAGGGGGACCGGGGCCAACGTCCTGACTTTC

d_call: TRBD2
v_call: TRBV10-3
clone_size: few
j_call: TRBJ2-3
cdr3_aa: CAISSSGGTDTQYF
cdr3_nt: TGTGCCATCAGCTCTAGCGGGGGCACAGATACGCAGTATTTT

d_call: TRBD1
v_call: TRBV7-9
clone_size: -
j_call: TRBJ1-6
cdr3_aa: CASSLGRRDRVHNSPLHF
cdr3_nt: TGTGCCAGCAGCTTAGGACGAAGGGACAGGGTCCATAATTCACCCCTCCACTTT

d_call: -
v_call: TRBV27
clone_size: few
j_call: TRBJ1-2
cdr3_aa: CASSLKFGFYGYTF
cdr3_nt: TGTGCCAGCAGTTTAAAATTTGGATTCTATGGCTACACCTTC

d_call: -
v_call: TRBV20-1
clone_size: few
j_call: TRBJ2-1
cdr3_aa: CSARRSYNEQFF
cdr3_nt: TGCAGTGCTAGGCGCTCCTACAATGAGCAGTTCTTC

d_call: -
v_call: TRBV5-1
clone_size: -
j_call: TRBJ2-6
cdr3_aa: CASSLMVSGANVLTF
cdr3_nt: TGCGCCAGCAGCTTGATGGTCTCTGGGGCCAACGTCCTGACTTTC

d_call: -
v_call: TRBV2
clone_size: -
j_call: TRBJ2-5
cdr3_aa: CASSVVGILQSQETQYF
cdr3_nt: TGTGCCAGCAGCGTGGTGGGAATACTGCAGTCACAAGAGACCCAGTACTTC

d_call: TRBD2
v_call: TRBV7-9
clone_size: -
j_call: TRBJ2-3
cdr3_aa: CASSPGLAGYTDTQYF
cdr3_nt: TGTGCCAGCAGCCCGGGACTAGCGGGATACACAGATACGCAGTATTTT

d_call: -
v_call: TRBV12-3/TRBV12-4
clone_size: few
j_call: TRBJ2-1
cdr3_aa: CASSFGAEQFF
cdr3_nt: TGTGCCAGCAGTTTCGGAGCGGAGCAGTTCTTC

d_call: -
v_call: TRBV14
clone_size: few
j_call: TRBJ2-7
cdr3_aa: CASSQGSRRQQYF
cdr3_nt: TGTGCCAGCAGCCAAGGGTCCCGCAGGCAGCAGTACTTC

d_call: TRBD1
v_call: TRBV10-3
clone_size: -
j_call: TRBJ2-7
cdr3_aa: CAISVRSGQGTSEQYF
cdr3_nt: TGTGCCATCAGTGTACGTTCGGGACAGGGAACGTCCGAGCAGTACTTC

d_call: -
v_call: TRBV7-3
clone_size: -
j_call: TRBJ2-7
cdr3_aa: CASSLTGSDEQYF
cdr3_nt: TGTGCCAGCAGCTTAACCGGGAGCGACGAGCAGTACTTC

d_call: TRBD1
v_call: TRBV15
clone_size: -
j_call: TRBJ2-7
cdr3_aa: CATSPPGQGAYEQYF
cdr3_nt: TGTGCCACCAGCCCGCCGGGACAGGGGGCTTACGAGCAGTACTTC

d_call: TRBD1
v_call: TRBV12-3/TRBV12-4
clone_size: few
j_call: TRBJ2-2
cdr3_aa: CASSPRQGKDTGELFF
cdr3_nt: TGTGCCAGCAGTCCCCGACAGGGAAAAGACACCGGGGAGCTGTTTTTT

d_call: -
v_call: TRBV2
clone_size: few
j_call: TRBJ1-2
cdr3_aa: CASSESGIKYGYTF
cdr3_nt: TGTGCCAGCAGTGAATCCGGAATCAAGTATGGCTACACCTTC

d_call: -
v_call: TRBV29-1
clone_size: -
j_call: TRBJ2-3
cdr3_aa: CSYDRGDTQYF
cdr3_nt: TGCAGCTATGACCGGGGCGATACGCAGTATTTT

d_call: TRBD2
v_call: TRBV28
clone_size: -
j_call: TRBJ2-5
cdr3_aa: CASGPAGGLETQYF
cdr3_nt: TGTGCCAGCGGGCCAGCGGGAGGTCTAGAGACCCAGTACTTC

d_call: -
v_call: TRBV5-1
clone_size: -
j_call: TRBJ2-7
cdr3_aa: CASSLGGIRSYEQYF
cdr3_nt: TGCGCCAGCAGCTTGGGGGGGATCCGCTCCTACGAGCAGTACTTC

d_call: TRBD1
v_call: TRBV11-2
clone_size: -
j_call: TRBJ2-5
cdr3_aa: CASSLGDRGRETQYF
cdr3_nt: TGTGCCAGCAGCCTCGGGGACAGGGGTCGAGAGACCCAGTACTTC

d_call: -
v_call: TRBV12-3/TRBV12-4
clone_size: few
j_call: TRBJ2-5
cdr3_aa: CASSLAEGPGTQYF
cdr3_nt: TGTGCCAGCAGTTTGGCGGAGGGACCTGGGACCCAGTACTTC

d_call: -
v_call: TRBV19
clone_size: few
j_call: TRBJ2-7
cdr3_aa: CATRDQSNSYEQYF
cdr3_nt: TGTGCCACCAGGGATCAATCGAACTCCTACGAGCAGTACTTC